These 10 T cell receptor beta chains share one sample of origin, sequenced in a study of cytomegalovirus exposure and HLA in healthy donors. Amplification used 60 Vbeta primers and 13 Jbeta primers. Using immunoSEQ multiplex PCR, the repertoire was profiled, and TCRdb retains in-frame clones only, with some absent. The data show under 200,000 clones, around 85% seen once. Sequences were obtained from PBMCs. The receptors come from a middle-aged man in good health and CMV-seronegative.

This chain connects TRBV15 to TRBJ1-2; tentative D call: TRBD1 (6 bases). This CDR3 is 15 amino acids long. Looked up from germline, CDR1 is LNHNV and CDR2 is YYDKDF (reference sequence). Trimming stripped 8 bases from V and 5 bases from J, with 21 bases between. This CDR3 reads CATQAVDSRAYGYTF. CDR3 sequence (DNA): TGTGCCACCCAGGCCGTGGACAGTCGGGCATATGGCTACACCTTC.

The chain employs TRBV19 and TRBJ1-2, with D hard to call. This CDR3 is 12 amino acids long. Germline assignment: CDR1 LNHDA and CDR2 SQIVND (reference sequence). Deletions cut 6 bases from V and 7 bases from J, with 12 bases between. The CDR3 spells CASSKGYSGYTF. For the CDR3, the DNA is TGTGCCAGTAGCAAAGGTTACAGTGGCTACACCTTC.

The genes are TRBV10-3 and TRBJ2-3, with 13 bases fitting TRBD2. The V gene end was trimmed by 4 bases and the J gene end by 0 bases; junction bases not matched to a gene: 4. Germline CDR1 is ENHRY and CDR2 is SYGVKD. This CDR3 comprises 17 residues. DNA of the CDR3: TGTGCCATCAGTGGGACTAGCGGGGGTCCTAGCACAGATACGCAGTATTTT. It is translated as CAISGTSGGPSTDTQYF.

The chain links TRBV2 to TRBJ1-6, with D possibly matching TRBD1 (5 bases). The V gene's germline CDR1 is SNHLY and CDR2 FYNNEI. The CDR3 runs to 13 residues. V shed 11 bases and J shed 10 bases, with 18 bases lying between them. DNA of the CDR3: TGTGCCCGCAAACCGGACGGGGGATCACCCCTCCACTTT. Protein: CARKPDGGSPLHF.

The V gene is TRBV10-1, the J gene TRBJ2-7; the D gene is possibly TRBD1 (7 bases). V gave up 3 bases and J gave up 6 bases, with 15 bases separating them. The CDR3 extends over 14 amino acids. Germline lookup yields CDR1 WNHNN and CDR2 SYGVQD (reference sequence). This CDR3 is CASSESGGSSEQYF. CDR3 DNA: TGCGCCAGCAGTGAATCAGGGGGGAGCTCCGAGCAGTACTTC.

CDR3 residues: CASSAFWGSQTQYF. The CDR3 bases are TGTGCCAGCAGCGCTTTTTGGGGCTCCCAGACCCAGTACTTC. This chain links TRBV9 with TRBJ2-5; perhaps TRBD1 as D (5 bases). Germline CDR1 is SGDLS and CDR2 is YYNGEE. This CDR3 is built from 14 residues. The V gene lost 3 bases and the J gene lost 6 bases, with 15 bases spanning the gap.

On this clone itself: A junction boundary mismatches the germline segment, possibly from a read error. The gene calls are TRBV7-9 and TRBJ2-7, with a tentative D call TRBD2 (5 bases). Germline V CDR1 and CDR2: SEHNR, FQNEAQ (reference sequence). The CDR3 totals 12 residues. The CDR3 sequence: CSSIGIGYEQYF. The CDR3 DNA sequence: TGTTCCAGCATCGGGATAGGGTACGAGCAGTACTTC. Supplemented by reference TRBV7-9 and TRBJ2-7, the full variable domain reads DTGVSQNPRHKITKRGQNVTFRCDPISEHNRLYWYRQTLGQGPEFLTYFQNEAQLEKSRLLSDRFSAERPKGSFSTLEIQRTEQGDSAMYLCSSIGIGYEQYFGPGTRLTVT.

The gene calls are TRBV5-1 and TRBJ2-5; possibly TRBD2 for D (7 bases). The CDR3 runs to 17 residues. Germline V CDR1 and CDR2: SGHRS, YFSETQ. With 7 bases removed from V and 0 bases from J, the gap between germline ends came to 22 bases. The CDR3 DNA reads as TGCGCCAGCGAAAGGGGGACGGCGGGGGCGTACCAAGAGACCCAGTACTTC. Translated: CASERGTAGAYQETQYF.

This chain joins TRBV4-1 and TRBJ2-5; TRBD1 matches at 10 bases. The DNA matches TRBJ2-7 better at its end, which makes the J call doubtful. The CDR3 has 16 residues. Germline V gene lookup returns CDR1 MGHRA and CDR2 YSYEKL. For the CDR3, the DNA is TGCGCCAGCAGCCAAGGACAGGGGGCATCCCCCTACGAGCAGTACTTC. Protein: CASSQGQGASPYEQYF.

The chain links TRBV9 to TRBJ2-3, with 8 bases that match TRBD2. The CDR3 is 17 amino acids. After removal of 0 bases from V and 0 bases from J, the junction contained 6 bases not matched to a gene. Germline values: CDR1 SGDLS, CDR2 YYNGEE. CDR3 residues: CASSVEGLAGSTDTQYF. The CDR3 DNA reads as TGTGCCAGCAGCGTAGAGGGGTTAGCGGGGAGCACAGATACGCAGTATTTT.